A few counts support the clone carrying this T cell receptor beta chain. What it binds is not known. This sample was taken from a study of T-cell reconstitution after alpha-beta-depleted transplantation in children. Overall study results and limits: Newly produced T cells mostly provided counts and TCRbeta diversity after one year, as hyperexpanded clones declined. In patients about two months after transplant, alpha-beta T cells reportedly arose from several hundred expanded graft clones. Surviving recipient cells, namely T cells and thymic progenitors, were the source of high day-60 TCRbeta diversity in some patients.

Unique molecular identifiers were used to barcode this TCRbeta library. One entry per CDR3 protein, called by TCRdb with MiXCR from the PCR reads. The sample gives about 830,000 distinct CDR3 sequences, roughly 16% of which show up once; approximately 5% is in the top ten. This CDR3 is 14 amino acids long. Germline loops: CDR1 KGHSH, CDR2 LQKENI. Trimming left V 1 base short and J 0 bases short, with 7 bases between. Sequencing used PBMCs, mostly from graft donor cells, obtained 360 days after TCRalphabeta/CD19-depleted stem cell transplant. The V and J genes are TRBV18 and TRBJ2-7; D remains unclear. The receptor was derived from a male patient under 18 who had a stem cell transplant for acute lymphoblastic leukemia, so the T cells may come from the graft donor. The CDR3 DNA sequence: TGTGCCAGCTCACCACAAGGGAACTCCTACGAGCAGTACTTC. It yields the protein CASSPQGNSYEQYF.